The next 12 T cell receptor beta chains were all read from a single sample in a study of patients and donors after allogeneic stem cell transplantation. A single record per CDR3 protein comes from TCRdb applying MiXCR to the RT-PCR reads. The sample includes approximately 210,000 distinct CDR3 sequences, roughly two fifths of them seen just once. Specimen: blood, either unsorted or a sorted T cell fraction (not recorded which). The receptor set was obtained from a human donor who was either an allogeneic HSCT recipient or a stem cell or donor lymphocyte infusion donor (not recorded which). It is not recorded whose cells these are; they may come from a transplant donor.

This chain uses TRBV7-9 with TRBJ1-6; D remains unclear. The CDR3 runs to 19 residues. The V gene's germline CDR1 is SEHNR and CDR2 FQNEAQ (reference sequence). The germline V and J ends were trimmed by 4 bases and 0 bases, with 19 bases remaining between them. CDR3 sequence: CASSSFGTDPSSYNSPLHF. The CDR3 DNA is TGTGCCAGCAGCTCCTTCGGAACTGACCCGAGCTCCTATAATTCACCCCTCCACTTT.

The chain joins TRBV9 to TRBJ1-2; 9 positions agree with TRBD1. There are 12 residues in the CDR3. V lost 5 bases and J lost 5; bases outside the gene matches: 1. Germline CDR1 reads SGDLS; CDR2 reads YYNGEE. This CDR3 is CASRTGGYGYTF. The CDR3 nucleotides read TGTGCCAGCAGGACAGGGGGGTATGGCTACACCTTC.

A few counts support this clonotype. The CDR3, as DNA: TGTGCCTTGAGAACAGGGGAATTCACTGAAGCTTTCTTT. Translated, it gives CALRTGEFTEAFF. This rearrangement joins TRBV30 to TRBJ1-1; 7 bases align to TRBD1. V lost 7 bases to trimming and J lost 4 bases; unmatched junction nucleotides: 9. Germline V gene sequence: CDR1 GTSNPN, CDR2 SVGIG (reference sequence). CDR3 length: 13 amino acids.

This clonotype was seen more than once but under ten times. The J gene is TRBJ1-5, the V gene TRBV27; 7 bases align to TRBD1. Germline trimming cut 5 bases from V and 1 base from J; bases unmatched to any gene: 8. Germline V lookup: CDR1 MNHEY, CDR2 SMNVEV (reference sequence). The CDR3 is 16 amino acids. The CDR3 DNA reads as TGTGCCAGCAGTGAGTTTCCGGGACAGAGCAATCAGCCCCAGCATTTT. The encoded protein is CASSEFPGQSNQPQHF.

This chain joins TRBV12-3 or TRBV12-4 and TRBJ2-3; 7 bases line up with TRBD2. The ends lost 5 bases at V and 6 bases at J; junction bases unmatched: 11. The CDR3 is made up of 15 amino acids. The CDR3, as DNA: TGTGCCAGCAGTGCCGGGACCGGGGGGTCGGATACGCAGTATTTT. This encodes CASSAGTGGSDTQYF.

The chain is built from TRBV7-9 and TRBJ1-1; D call uncertain. Germline V CDR1 and CDR2: SEHNR, FQNEAQ (reference sequence). Trimming left V 4 bases short and J 7 bases short, with 19 bases between. CDR3 length equals 15 residues. The CDR3 nucleotides are TGTGCCAGCAGCTCCCTTATAGAGGGATTTGGTGAAGCTTTCTTT. As protein: CASSSLIEGFGEAFF.

This clonotype turned up a few times. J is TRBJ2-1 and V is TRBV3-1; 10 positions agree with TRBD2. The CDR3 has 17 amino acids. In germline, CDR1 is LGHDT, CDR2 YNNKEL (reference sequence). The V gene end was trimmed by 0 bases and the J gene end by 6 bases; junction bases not matched to a gene: 8. CDR3 protein: CASSQDRLAGVINEQFF. CDR3 sequence (DNA): TGTGCCAGCAGCCAAGATCGGCTAGCGGGAGTAATCAATGAGCAGTTCTTC.

The chain uses TRBV7-3 and TRBJ2-3; the match to TRBD2 covers 11 bases. This CDR3 has 15 residues. J was trimmed by 9 bases and V by 3 bases; bases with no gene match: 8. Looked up from germline, CDR1 is SGHTA and CDR2 is FQGTGA. The CDR3, as DNA: TGTGCCAGCAGCTTCTCCGGGACTAGCGGTGAAACGCAGTATTTT. Amino acids: CASSFSGTSGETQYF.

The V call is TRBV6-8, the J call TRBJ2-2, with no clear D. Deletions cut 3 bases from V and 11 bases from J, with 13 bases between. The CDR3 loop spans 13 amino acids. The germline gives CDR1 MNHGY, CDR2 SAAAGT. CDR3 DNA sequence: TGTGCCAGCAGTTATAAGATGGGAAATGAGCTGTTTTTT. Its protein is CASSYKMGNELFF.

This clonotype has a handful of counts. This chain links TRBV15 with TRBJ1-1; D may be TRBD1 (6 bases). Germline-derived CDR1 and CDR2 are LNHNV and YYDKDF (reference sequence). The CDR3 has 17 amino acids. Trimming pared 5 bases from V and 1 base from J, leaving 20 bases between. The CDR3 is CATSRDIGFETNTEAFF. As DNA, the CDR3 is TGTGCCACCAGCCGGGACATTGGTTTTGAAACGAACACTGAAGCTTTCTTT.

As concerns this clonotype: Germline and junction disagree at one end, which may indicate a read error. The CDR3 sequence: CASSVALTGTVEKLFF. Here the CDR3 DNA reads TGTGCCAGCAGTGTAGCTTTGACAGGGACTGTTGAAAAACTGTTTTTT. The chain couples TRBV12-3 or TRBV12-4 to TRBJ1-4; 7 nucleotides line up with TRBD1. The CDR3 sequence is 16 residues long.

This rearrangement joins TRBV6-2 or TRBV6-3 to TRBJ1-2, with D hard to call. Germline V CDR1 and CDR2: MNHEY, SVGEGT. V was pared by 3 bases and J by 3 bases, with 5 bases between. The CDR3 is 12 residues long. CDR3 bases: TGTGCCAGCAGTTATCAGGACTATGGCTACACCTTC. It encodes CASSYQDYGYTF.